Described below is a single TCR beta chain sequence and its context. What it binds is unknown. The time point denotes: sample taken at primary tumor resection. This record belongs to a study of spatial heterogeneity in lung cancer. The wider study: Alpha-chain sequences were consistently detected less often than beta-chain sequences.

TCRdb ran MiXCR on the 5' RACE reads and lists one entry per CDR3 protein. The repertoire holds about 4,400 distinct CDR3 sequences, with around 8% as singletons. Germline V gene sequence: CDR1 GTSNPN, CDR2 SVGIG (reference sequence). Trimming at V came to 1 base and at J to 2 bases, leaving 8 bases not matched to a gene. CDR3 length equals 16 residues. General study points: The study found that expanded intratumoral alpha and beta TCR counts tracked tumor mutation counts.

The receptor's source is a male donor with early-stage non-small cell lung cancer. The source was lung tumor tissue, collected at surgery. This chain uses TRBV30 with TRBJ2-3, with TRBD2 matching over 8 bases. The CDR3 spells CAWSAGTRLITDTQYF. CDR3 DNA sequence: TGTGCCTGGAGTGCCGGGACTAGGCTAATCACAGATACGCAGTATTTT. The variable domain in full, with the rest retrieved from reference TRBV30 and TRBJ2-3, is SQTIHQWPATLVQPVGSPLSLECTVEGTSNPNLYWYRQAAGRGLQLLFYSVGIGQISSEVPQNLSASRPQDRQFILSSKKLLLSDSGFYLCAWSAGTRLITDTQYFGPGTRLTVL.